The rows below give T cell receptor beta chains drawn from one sample of a study of response to subunit inactivated influenza vaccine. MiXCR was run by TCRdb on the RT-PCR reads, yielding one entry per CDR3 protein. This table holds 500,000 to 600,000 distinct CDR3 sequences, approximately 10% found once. These data were likewise used in another study, on T cells expressing NK-cell markers.

This specimen was PBMCs from blood, taken on the day of vaccination. The receptors stem from a man in his fifties who received an inactivated influenza vaccine. Each CDR3 is given with its conserved first and last residue. The D gene is left open where the match is weak. Where a row states a size, it is once, few, many or the class of an expanded clone; other rows omit it.

abundance: NA
j_gene: TRBJ2-2
v_gene: TRBV7-9
d_gene: NA
CDR3aa: CASSHKTTGELFF
CDR3nt: TGTGCCAGCAGCCATAAGACTACCGGGGAGCTGTTTTTT

abundance: few
j_gene: TRBJ2-3
v_gene: TRBV7-3
d_gene: NA
CDR3aa: CASSLGPSNTDTQYF
CDR3nt: TGTGCCAGCAGCTTAGGACCTTCCAACACAGATACGCAGTATTTT

abundance: NA
j_gene: TRBJ2-3
v_gene: TRBV20-1
d_gene: TRBD1
CDR3aa: CSARKGAATDTQYF
CDR3nt: TGCAGTGCTAGAAAGGGGGCAGCGACAGATACGCAGTATTTT

abundance: NA
j_gene: TRBJ2-3
v_gene: TRBV9
d_gene: NA
CDR3aa: CASSLYSSTFTDTQYF
CDR3nt: TGTGCCAGCAGCCTCTACTCATCCACCTTCACAGATACGCAGTATTTT

abundance: NA
j_gene: TRBJ2-3
v_gene: TRBV7-2
d_gene: NA
CDR3aa: CASSSGERRTDTQYF
CDR3nt: TGTGCCAGCAGCTCCGGGGAGCGTAGAACAGATACGCAGTATTTT

abundance: NA
j_gene: TRBJ2-3
v_gene: TRBV27
d_gene: NA
CDR3aa: CASTRGEADTQYF
CDR3nt: TGTGCCAGCACGCGAGGGGAGGCAGATACGCAGTATTTT

abundance: NA
j_gene: TRBJ2-7
v_gene: TRBV12-3/TRBV12-4
d_gene: TRBD1
CDR3aa: CASSFQIGTGAYEQYF
CDR3nt: TGTGCCAGCAGCTTCCAGATTGGGACAGGGGCCTACGAGCAGTACTTC

abundance: few
j_gene: TRBJ1-5
v_gene: TRBV2
d_gene: NA
CDR3aa: CASKMDSTSNQPQHF
CDR3nt: TGTGCCAGCAAAATGGACAGCACCTCCAATCAGCCCCAGCATTTT

abundance: few
j_gene: TRBJ2-7
v_gene: TRBV21-1
d_gene: NA
CDR3aa: CASSKLDIRRTAYEQYF
CDR3nt: TGTGCCAGCAGCAAACTTGATATTCGACGGACAGCCTACGAGCAGTACTTC

abundance: NA
j_gene: TRBJ2-2
v_gene: TRBV12-3/TRBV12-4
d_gene: TRBD1
CDR3aa: CASTPSGTGVGELFF
CDR3nt: TGTGCCAGCACCCCATCCGGGACAGGGGTCGGGGAGCTGTTTTTT

abundance: NA
j_gene: TRBJ1-6
v_gene: TRBV20-1
d_gene: NA
CDR3aa: CSASYGTDYNSPLHF
CDR3nt: TGCAGTGCTAGTTACGGGACGGACTATAATTCACCCCTCCACTTT

abundance: NA
j_gene: TRBJ2-7
v_gene: TRBV5-1
d_gene: NA
CDR3aa: CASSLGGSGLNEQYF
CDR3nt: TGCGCCAGCAGCTTGGGAGGTAGCGGCCTGAACGAGCAGTACTTC

abundance: NA
j_gene: TRBJ2-7
v_gene: TRBV28
d_gene: NA
CDR3aa: CASSSSGNPGEQYF
CDR3nt: TGTGCCAGCAGCTCCTCAGGGAACCCTGGCGAGCAGTACTTC

abundance: many
j_gene: TRBJ2-1
v_gene: TRBV5-1
d_gene: TRBD2
CDR3aa: CASSSSGRYNEQFF
CDR3nt: TGTGCCAGCAGTTCTAGCGGGAGGTACAATGAGCAGTTCTTC

abundance: NA
j_gene: TRBJ2-5
v_gene: TRBV7-9
d_gene: NA
CDR3aa: CASSISGAQETQYF
CDR3nt: TGTGCCAGCAGCATATCGGGGGCCCAAGAGACCCAGTACTTC

abundance: few
j_gene: TRBJ2-2
v_gene: TRBV4-1
d_gene: TRBD2
CDR3aa: CASSQAPGLAGGNTGELFF
CDR3nt: TGCGCCAGCAGCCAGGCTCCGGGACTAGCGGGAGGGAACACCGGGGAGCTGTTTTTT

abundance: NA
j_gene: TRBJ1-2
v_gene: TRBV4-1
d_gene: TRBD1
CDR3aa: CASSQAPGTDYGYTF
CDR3nt: TGCGCCAGCAGCCAAGCCCCCGGGACAGACTATGGCTACACCTTC

abundance: few
j_gene: TRBJ2-1
v_gene: TRBV12-3/TRBV12-4
d_gene: TRBD1
CDR3aa: CASSLGTGNYNEQFF
CDR3nt: TGTGCCAGCAGTCTCGGGACAGGCAATTACAATGAGCAGTTCTTC

abundance: few
j_gene: TRBJ1-2
v_gene: TRBV5-1
d_gene: NA
CDR3aa: CASSLTTGSNYGYTF
CDR3nt: TGCGCCAGCAGCTTGACGACGGGATCTAACTATGGCTACACCTTC

abundance: few
j_gene: TRBJ2-5
v_gene: TRBV7-2
d_gene: TRBD1
CDR3aa: CASSYNRQGATQYF
CDR3nt: TGTGCCAGCAGCTACAACCGACAGGGAGCGACCCAGTACTTC

abundance: NA
j_gene: TRBJ1-3
v_gene: TRBV10-3
d_gene: NA
CDR3aa: CAISEAAVHSGNTIYF
CDR3nt: TGTGCCATCAGTGAAGCCGCGGTGCACTCTGGAAACACCATATATTTT

abundance: few
j_gene: TRBJ2-7
v_gene: TRBV29-1
d_gene: NA
CDR3aa: CSVESRQGGYEQYF
CDR3nt: TGCAGCGTTGAATCGCGACAGGGAGGGTACGAGCAGTACTTC

abundance: many
j_gene: TRBJ2-3
v_gene: TRBV12-3/TRBV12-4
d_gene: TRBD2
CDR3aa: CASSPRLAPSTDTQYF
CDR3nt: TGTGCCAGCAGCCCCAGACTAGCGCCGAGCACAGATACGCAGTATTTT

abundance: NA
j_gene: TRBJ2-7
v_gene: TRBV11-2
d_gene: NA
CDR3aa: CASSLARGPSYEQYF
CDR3nt: TGTGCCAGCAGCTTAGCTAGAGGCCCTTCCTACGAGCAGTACTTC

abundance: NA
j_gene: TRBJ1-2
v_gene: TRBV7-9
d_gene: NA
CDR3aa: CASSLSGDLYGYTF
CDR3nt: TGTGCCAGCAGCTTATCTGGAGACCTTTATGGCTACACCTTC

abundance: few
j_gene: TRBJ2-3
v_gene: TRBV6-1
d_gene: TRBD1
CDR3aa: CASRGGQGATDTQYF
CDR3nt: TGTGCCAGCCGTGGGGGACAGGGGGCAACAGATACGCAGTATTTT

abundance: few
j_gene: TRBJ2-6
v_gene: TRBV29-1
d_gene: NA
CDR3aa: CSVEDRSSGANVLTF
CDR3nt: TGCAGCGTTGAAGATAGAAGCTCTGGGGCCAACGTCCTGACTTTC

abundance: many
j_gene: TRBJ1-5
v_gene: TRBV12-3/TRBV12-4
d_gene: NA
CDR3aa: CASSLYDKQPQHF
CDR3nt: TGTGCCAGCAGTCTTTATGACAAACAGCCCCAGCATTTT

abundance: few
j_gene: TRBJ2-5
v_gene: TRBV20-1
d_gene: TRBD2
CDR3aa: CSASPTSGNQETQYF
CDR3nt: TGCAGTGCTAGCCCGACTAGCGGGAACCAAGAGACCCAGTACTTC

abundance: few
j_gene: TRBJ2-4
v_gene: TRBV12-3/TRBV12-4
d_gene: TRBD2
CDR3aa: CASSPTSVSKNIQYF
CDR3nt: TGTGCCAGCAGCCCCACTAGCGTATCCAAAAACATTCAGTACTTC

abundance: NA
j_gene: TRBJ2-1
v_gene: TRBV11-2
d_gene: TRBD1
CDR3aa: CASSLGQGAYEQFF
CDR3nt: TGTGCCAGCAGCTTAGGACAGGGGGCCTATGAGCAGTTCTTC

abundance: NA
j_gene: TRBJ2-2
v_gene: TRBV5-6
d_gene: NA
CDR3aa: CASSLGQENTGELFF
CDR3nt: TGTGCCAGCAGCTTGGGGCAGGAGAACACCGGGGAGCTGTTTTTT

abundance: few
j_gene: TRBJ2-6
v_gene: TRBV6-2/TRBV6-3
d_gene: TRBD1
CDR3aa: CASSYTSDRGLSGANVLTF
CDR3nt: TGTGCCAGCAGTTACACATCGGACAGGGGTTTATCTGGGGCCAACGTCCTGACTTTC

abundance: NA
j_gene: TRBJ1-6
v_gene: TRBV4-2
d_gene: NA
CDR3aa: CASSQDVLTSSYNSPLHF
CDR3nt: TGTGCCAGCAGCCAAGATGTCCTCACGAGCTCCTATAATTCACCCCTCCACTTT

abundance: few
j_gene: TRBJ2-7
v_gene: TRBV6-1
d_gene: NA
CDR3aa: CASRPGLNYEQYF
CDR3nt: TGTGCCAGCCGTCCGGGACTTAACTACGAGCAGTACTTC

abundance: NA
j_gene: TRBJ1-4
v_gene: TRBV28
d_gene: NA
CDR3aa: CASSATFDEKLFF
CDR3nt: TGTGCCAGCAGTGCCACGTTCGATGAAAAACTGTTTTTT

abundance: NA
j_gene: TRBJ1-6
v_gene: TRBV4-2
d_gene: NA
CDR3aa: CASSQDHSGGPRDSPLHF
CDR3nt: TGTGCCAGCAGCCAAGATCATTCCGGGGGCCCGAGGGATTCACCCCTCCACTTT

abundance: NA
j_gene: TRBJ2-5
v_gene: TRBV5-1
d_gene: NA
CDR3aa: CASTPGQHSETQYF
CDR3nt: TGCGCCAGCACCCCCGGACAACATAGCGAGACCCAGTACTTC

abundance: NA
j_gene: TRBJ2-7
v_gene: TRBV25-1
d_gene: TRBD1
CDR3aa: CASIGTGTGSYEQYF
CDR3nt: TGTGCCAGCATTGGAACCGGGACAGGGTCCTACGAGCAGTACTTC

abundance: many
j_gene: TRBJ1-5
v_gene: TRBV9
d_gene: TRBD1
CDR3aa: CASSPETGINQPQHF
CDR3nt: TGTGCCAGCAGCCCCGAGACAGGGATCAATCAGCCCCAGCATTTT

abundance: NA
j_gene: TRBJ1-5
v_gene: TRBV3-1
d_gene: NA
CDR3aa: CASSQDGGVGSQPQHF
CDR3nt: TGTGCCAGCAGCCAAGACGGAGGAGTTGGATCACAGCCCCAGCATTTT

abundance: NA
j_gene: TRBJ2-3
v_gene: TRBV5-4
d_gene: TRBD2
CDR3aa: CASSLTSGGAGLADTQYF
CDR3nt: TGTGCCAGCAGCTTGACTAGCGGGGGGGCCGGACTAGCAGATACGCAGTATTTT

abundance: NA
j_gene: TRBJ2-1
v_gene: TRBV14
d_gene: NA
CDR3aa: CASSHLSASYNEQFF
CDR3nt: TGTGCCAGCAGCCACTTATCGGCCTCCTACAATGAGCAGTTCTTC

abundance: NA
j_gene: TRBJ1-4
v_gene: TRBV7-2
d_gene: TRBD1
CDR3aa: CASSLGTTGGGEKLFF
CDR3nt: TGTGCCAGCAGCTTAGGGACTACAGGGGGAGGTGAAAAACTGTTTTTT

abundance: many
j_gene: TRBJ2-1
v_gene: TRBV29-1
d_gene: NA
CDR3aa: CSVAGWGDNEQFF
CDR3nt: TGCAGCGTTGCTGGATGGGGGGACAATGAGCAGTTCTTC